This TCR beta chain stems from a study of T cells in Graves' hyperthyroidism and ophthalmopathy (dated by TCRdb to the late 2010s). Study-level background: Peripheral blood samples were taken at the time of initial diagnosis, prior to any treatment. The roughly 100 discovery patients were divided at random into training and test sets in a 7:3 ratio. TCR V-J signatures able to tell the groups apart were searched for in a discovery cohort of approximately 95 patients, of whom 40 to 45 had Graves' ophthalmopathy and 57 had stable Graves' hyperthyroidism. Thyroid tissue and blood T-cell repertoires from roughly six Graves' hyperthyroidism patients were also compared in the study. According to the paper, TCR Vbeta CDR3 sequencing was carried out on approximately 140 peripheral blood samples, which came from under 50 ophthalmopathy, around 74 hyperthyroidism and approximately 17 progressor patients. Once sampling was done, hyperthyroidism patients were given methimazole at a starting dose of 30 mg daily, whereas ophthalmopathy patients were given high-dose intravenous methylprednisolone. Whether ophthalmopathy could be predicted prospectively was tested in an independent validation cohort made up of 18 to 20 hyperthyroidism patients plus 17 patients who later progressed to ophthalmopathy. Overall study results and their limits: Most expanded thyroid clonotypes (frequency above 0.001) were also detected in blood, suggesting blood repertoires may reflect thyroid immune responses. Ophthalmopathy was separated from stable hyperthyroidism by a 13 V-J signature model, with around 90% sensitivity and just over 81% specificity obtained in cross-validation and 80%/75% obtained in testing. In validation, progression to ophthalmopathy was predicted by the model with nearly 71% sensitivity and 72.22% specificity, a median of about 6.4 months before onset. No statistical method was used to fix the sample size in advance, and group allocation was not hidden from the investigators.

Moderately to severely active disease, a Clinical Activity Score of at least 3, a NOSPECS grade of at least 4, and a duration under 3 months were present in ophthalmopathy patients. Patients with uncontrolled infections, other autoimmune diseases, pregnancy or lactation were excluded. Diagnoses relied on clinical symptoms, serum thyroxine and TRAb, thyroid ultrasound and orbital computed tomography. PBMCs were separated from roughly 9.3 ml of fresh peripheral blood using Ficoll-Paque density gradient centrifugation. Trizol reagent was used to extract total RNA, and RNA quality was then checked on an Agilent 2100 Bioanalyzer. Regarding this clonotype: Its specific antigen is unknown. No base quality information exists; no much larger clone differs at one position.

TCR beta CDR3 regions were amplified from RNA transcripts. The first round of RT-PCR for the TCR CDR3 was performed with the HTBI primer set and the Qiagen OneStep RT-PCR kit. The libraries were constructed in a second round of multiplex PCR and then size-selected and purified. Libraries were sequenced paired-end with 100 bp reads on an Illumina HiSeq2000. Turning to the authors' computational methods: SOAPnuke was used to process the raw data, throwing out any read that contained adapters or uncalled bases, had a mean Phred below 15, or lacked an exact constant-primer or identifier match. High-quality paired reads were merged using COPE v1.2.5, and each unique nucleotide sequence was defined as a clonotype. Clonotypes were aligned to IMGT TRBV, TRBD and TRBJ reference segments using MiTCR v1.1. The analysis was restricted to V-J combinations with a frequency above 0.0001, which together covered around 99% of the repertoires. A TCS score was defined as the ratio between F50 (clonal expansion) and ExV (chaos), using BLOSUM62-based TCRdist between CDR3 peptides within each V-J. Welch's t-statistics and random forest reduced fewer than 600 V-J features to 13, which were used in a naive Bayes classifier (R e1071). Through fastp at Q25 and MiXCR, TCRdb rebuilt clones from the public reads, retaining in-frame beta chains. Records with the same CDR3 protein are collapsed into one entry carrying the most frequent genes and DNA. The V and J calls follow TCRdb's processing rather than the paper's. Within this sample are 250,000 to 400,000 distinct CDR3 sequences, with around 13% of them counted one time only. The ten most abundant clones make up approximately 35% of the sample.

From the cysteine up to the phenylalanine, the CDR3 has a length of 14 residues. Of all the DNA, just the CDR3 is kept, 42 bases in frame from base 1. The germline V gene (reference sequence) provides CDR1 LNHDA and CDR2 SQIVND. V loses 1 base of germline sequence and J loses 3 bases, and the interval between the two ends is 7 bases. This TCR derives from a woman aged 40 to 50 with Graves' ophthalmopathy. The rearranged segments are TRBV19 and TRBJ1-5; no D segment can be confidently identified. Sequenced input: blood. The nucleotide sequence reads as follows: TGTGCCAGTAGTATAGTGGGCCTCAATCAGCCCCAGCATTTT. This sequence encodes CASSIVGLNQPQHF.